Listed here are 21 T cell receptor beta chains from one sample, sequenced in a study of T cells after posttransplantation cyclophosphamide. Data came from immunoSEQ multiplex PCR; TCRdb stores just in-frame clones and leaves some out. The sample includes about 9,100 clones, approximately 90% of them seen just once. Control samples came 1 year after myeloablative marrow transplants with methotrexate plus calcineurin inhibitor. The sample in question was PBMCs, obtained after an allogeneic stem cell transplant with a calcineurin inhibitor and methotrexate. These receptors came from a male patient aged 25-45 years who received an allogeneic stem cell transplant from an unrelated donor, was CMV-positive, and had no GVHD. T cells may partly derive from the graft donor.

The rearrangement uses TRBV7-6 and TRBJ2-1; D may be TRBD2 (6 bases). The V gene's germline CDR1 is SGHVS and CDR2 FNYEAQ. Deletions cut 0 bases from V and 7 bases from J, with 7 bases between. CDR3 length equals 13 residues. The DNA for the CDR3 is TGTGCCAGCAGCTTAGCGGAGGGGAATGAGCAGTTCTTC. The encoded protein is CASSLAEGNEQFF. Looking up the rest from reference TRBV7-6 and TRBJ2-1 gives the full variable domain: GAGVSQSPRYKVTKRGQDVALRCDPISGHVSLYWYRQALGQGPEFLTYFNYEAQQDKSGLPNDRFSAERPEGSISTLTIQRTEQRDSAMYRCASSLAEGNEQFFGPGTRLTVL.

This rearrangement joins TRBV19 to TRBJ2-7; possibly TRBD1 for D (6 bases). In germline, CDR1 is LNHDA, CDR2 SQIVND (reference sequence). This CDR3 contains 13 residues. Trimming left V 6 bases short and J 7 bases short, with 16 bases between. The CDR3 DNA is TGTGCCAGTAGACCTACAGGGCCCCGGGAGCAGTACTTC. Translating it yields CASRPTGPREQYF.

The V call is TRBV5-1, the J call TRBJ2-7; TRBD2 matches at 10 bases. With V trimmed by 2 bases and J by 2 bases, 1 base remained unmatched. Germline CDR1 and CDR2: SGHRS and YFSETQ. The CDR3 is 14 amino acids. For the CDR3, the DNA is TGCGCCAGCAGCTTACTAGCGGGACCCTACGAGCAGTACGTC. This encodes CASSLLAGPYEQYV.

The V call is TRBV2, the J call TRBJ1-5; 8 bases are a match to TRBD1. Looked up from germline, CDR1 is SNHLY and CDR2 is FYNNEI. This CDR3 has 15 residues. Germline trimming cut 6 bases from V and 5 bases from J; bases unmatched to any gene: 9. CDR3 DNA sequence: TGTGCCAGCAGCACCAATGACAGGGGATATCAGCCCCAGCATTTT. Its translation is CASSTNDRGYQPQHF. Full variable domain (missing parts from reference TRBV2 and TRBJ1-5): EPEVTQTPSHQVTQMGQEVILRCVPISNHLYFYWYRQILGQKVEFLVSFYNNEISEKSEIFDDQFSVERPDGSNFTLKIRSTKLEDSAMYFCASSTNDRGYQPQHFGDGTRLSIL.

This clone was observed a handful of times. This rearrangement joins TRBV27 to TRBJ2-1; 10 nucleotides agree with TRBD2. Losses at the gene ends were 4 bases for V and 5 bases for J; bases not matched to a gene: 8. Germline V gene sequence: CDR1 MNHEY, CDR2 SMNVEV (reference sequence). This CDR3 comprises 16 residues. The CDR3 reads CASSSRRTSGHNEQFF. The CDR3 nucleotides are TGTGCCAGCAGTTCCCGGCGGACTAGCGGACACAATGAGCAGTTCTTC.

The gene calls are TRBV12-5 and TRBJ2-1; D remains unclear. The V gene lost 7 bases and the J gene lost 5 bases, with 12 bases spanning the gap. Looked up from germline, CDR1 is LGHNT and CDR2 is FRNRAP. The CDR3 is 13 residues long. The CDR3 DNA reads as TGTGCTAGTGCCGCCGACTGGGACAATGAGCAGTTCTTC. Translating gives CASAADWDNEQFF.

This clone came up once. The chain combines TRBV9 with TRBJ1-4; the D is unclear. V was cut by 4 bases and J by 5 bases, with 12 bases left in between. This CDR3 has 14 residues. Germline V gene data show CDR1 as SGDLS and CDR2 as YYNGEE. This chain's CDR3 is CASSPRQENEKLFF. The CDR3 nucleotides are TGTGCCAGCAGCCCCCGTCAGGAAAATGAAAAACTGTTTTTT.

This clone was picked up a small number of times. This CDR3 reads CASRQNQPQHF. CDR3 nucleotides: TGTGCCAGCAGACAAAATCAGCCCCAGCATTTT. The chain employs TRBV6-6 and TRBJ1-5; D is unresolved. V shed 6 bases and J shed 4 bases, with 4 bases lying between them. This CDR3 is built from 11 residues. Germline assignment: CDR1 MNHNY and CDR2 SVGAGI (reference sequence).

The chain recombines TRBV5-1 with TRBJ2-3, with D uncertain. The length of the CDR3 is 15 residues. Trimming removed 1 base from V and 1 base from J, with 10 bases in between. Germline CDR1 and CDR2: SGHRS and YFSETQ. The DNA of the CDR3 is TGCGCCAGCAGCTTGTTCCAGTTTGGCACAGATACGCAGTATTTT. Amino acid sequence: CASSLFQFGTDTQYF.

The gene calls are TRBV18 and TRBJ1-5; 7 positions match TRBD1. The CDR3 is made up of 16 amino acids. The junction had 8 bases not matched to a gene; V was cut back by 3 bases and J by 3 bases. CDR1 is KGHSH, CDR2 LQKENI, per germline. Written as DNA, the CDR3 is TGTGCCAGCTCACCCTCAGACAGGGTTTACAATCAGCCCCAGCATTTT. Its protein product is CASSPSDRVYNQPQHF.

The gene calls are TRBV15 and TRBJ2-1; D possibly corresponds to TRBD1 (7 bases). V was trimmed by 0 bases and J by 2 bases, leaving 8 bases between them. CDR1 and CDR2 (germline): LNHNV, YYDKDF (reference sequence). This CDR3 comprises 15 residues. CDR3 sequence reads: CATSRDRGAYNEQFF. CDR3 in DNA: TGTGCCACCAGCAGAGACAGGGGGGCCTACAATGAGCAGTTCTTC.

The chain uses TRBV5-5 and TRBJ2-5; no clear D. The V gene lost 0 bases and the J gene lost 6 bases, with 12 bases spanning the gap. Germline V gene sequence: CDR1 SGHKS, CDR2 YYEKEE (reference sequence). The CDR3 has 14 amino acids. This CDR3 reads CASSLDQATQTQYF. The CDR3 DNA sequence: TGTGCCAGCAGCTTGGACCAGGCTACTCAGACCCAGTACTTC.

V is TRBV18 and J is TRBJ2-7; 10 bases match TRBD2. Germline trimming cut 8 bases from V and 2 bases from J; bases unmatched to any gene: 9. From germline, CDR1 is KGHSH and CDR2 LQKENI. This CDR3 region has 15 residues. The CDR3 DNA sequence: TGTGCCAGCAGAGCGAGCGGGAGGGATGCCTACGAGCAGTACGTC. Protein sequence: CASRASGRDAYEQYV.

The chain has TRBV7-2 and TRBJ1-5; D remains ambiguous. Between the trimmed V and J ends, which lost 1 base and 4 bases, there was a span of 5 bases. CDR3 size: 13 residues. In germline, CDR1 is SGHTA, CDR2 FQGNSA. In DNA, the CDR3 is TGTGCCAGCAGCTTAGGACTAAATCAGCCCCAGCATTTT. Its protein product is CASSLGLNQPQHF. Drawing the rest from reference TRBV7-2 and TRBJ1-5, the complete variable domain is GAGVSQSPSNKVTEKGKDVELRCDPISGHTALYWYRQSLGQGLEFLIYFQGNSAPDKSGLPSDRFSAERTGGSVSTLTIQRTQQEDSAVYLCASSLGLNQPQHFGDGTRLSIL.

The chain recombines TRBV7-6 with TRBJ2-2; perhaps TRBD2 as D (5 bases). The CDR3 totals 16 residues. Trimming took off 3 bases at V and 4 bases at J, with 15 bases between the two ends. Germline CDR1 SGHVS, CDR2 FNYEAQ. CDR3 protein: CASSFNLGEGTGELFF. As DNA, the CDR3 is TGTGCCAGCAGCTTTAACCTGGGAGAAGGCACCGGGGAGCTGTTTTTT. The variable domain in full, completed from reference TRBV7-6 and TRBJ2-2, reads GAGVSQSPRYKVTKRGQDVALRCDPISGHVSLYWYRQALGQGPEFLTYFNYEAQQDKSGLPNDRFSAERPEGSISTLTIQRTEQRDSAMYRCASSFNLGEGTGELFFGEGSRLTVL.

The gene calls are TRBV4-2 and TRBJ2-3; TRBD1 matches at 10 bases. V lost 0 bases to trimming and J lost 6 bases; unmatched junction nucleotides: 3. This CDR3 is 15 amino acids long. Germline V CDR1 and CDR2: LGHNA, YNFKEQ. CDR3 region: CASSQETGGADTQYF. The CDR3, as DNA: TGTGCCAGCAGCCAAGAGACAGGGGGCGCGGATACGCAGTATTTT.

The CDR3 here is CASSQVRLAGPYNEQFF. The CDR3 DNA follows: TGCGCCAGCAGCCAGGTTCGACTAGCGGGACCCTACAATGAGCAGTTCTTC. J is TRBJ2-1 and V is TRBV4-1, with TRBD2 matching 11 bases. Trimming at V came to 3 bases and at J to 2 bases, leaving 6 bases not matched to a gene. The germline V gene encodes CDR1 MGHRA and CDR2 YSYEKL. This CDR3 contains 17 residues.

V is TRBV10-3 and J is TRBJ2-2; the match to TRBD1 covers 8 bases. J gave up 3 bases and V 4 bases, and 7 bases lay outside the gene matches. The CDR3 extends over 16 amino acids. The V gene's germline CDR1 is ENHRY and CDR2 SYGVKD. DNA for the CDR3: TGTGCCATCAGTGCGTCGACAGGGGATCACACCGGGGAGCTGTTTTTT. Its translation: CAISASTGDHTGELFF.

V is TRBV19 and J is TRBJ2-2, with TRBD2 matching 7 bases. The J segment lost 2 bases and the V segment lost 7 bases, leaving 4 bases of the junction unmatched. This CDR3 is built from 14 residues. Germline V lookup: CDR1 LNHDA, CDR2 SQIVND (reference sequence). CDR3 sequence: CASNQRGNTGELFF. The CDR3 DNA reads as TGTGCCAGTAATCAGCGGGGTAACACCGGGGAGCTGTTTTTT.

The V call is TRBV6-6, the J call TRBJ2-7, with D perhaps matching TRBD2 (5 bases). V was trimmed by 7 bases and J by 5 bases, leaving 15 bases between them. Germline V gene data show CDR1 as MNHNY and CDR2 as SVGAGI (reference sequence). The CDR3 sequence is 13 residues long. CDR3 residues: CASTMPGEHEQYF. For the CDR3, the DNA is TGTGCCAGCACCATGCCCGGGGAGCACGAGCAGTACTTC.

The V and J genes are TRBV19 and TRBJ1-2, with 9 bases aligning to TRBD1. CDR1 is LNHDA and CDR2 is SQIVND in the germline V gene (reference sequence). The CDR3 length is 13 residues. The V gene end was trimmed by 2 bases and the J gene end by 6 bases; junction bases not matched to a gene: 1. CDR3 coding DNA: TGTGCCAGTAGTATAACAGGGGGCCATGGCTACACCTTC. Its protein is CASSITGGHGYTF.